In its sample, the clone carrying this T cell receptor beta chain was seen a few times. Its antigen is as yet unknown. The CDR3 is 15 residues long. J was trimmed by 4 bases and V by 5 bases; bases with no gene match: 9. Germline V gives CDR1 DFQATT, CDR2 SNEGSKA (reference sequence). The record originates from a study of response to subunit inactivated influenza vaccine. TCRdb itself ran the RT-PCR reads through MiXCR, one entry per CDR3 protein. This sample carries 800,000 to 1,000,000 distinct CDR3 sequences, around 21% of them seen once, and the ten largest clones take roughly 10%. Study findings and constraints: That few new T cells are recruited by each seasonal influenza vaccination was the authors' suggestion.

V usage is TRBV20-1 and J usage is TRBJ2-3, with 10 bases fitting TRBD2. Sample: PBMCs from blood, taken less than 6 days after vaccination. This clonotype was sampled from a man aged 45-60 years who received an inactivated influenza vaccine. In DNA form, the CDR3 reads TGCAGTGCTGAGAGCGGGAGGGCAGTGGCAGATACGCAGTATTTT. Amino acids: CSAESGRAVADTQYF.